The sequence of this T cell receptor beta chain was determined in a study of blood T cell repertoires in COVID-19. The CDR3 is made up of 13 amino acids. Looked up from germline, CDR1 is LGHDT and CDR2 is YNNKEL (reference sequence). V was shortened by 0 bases and J by 12 bases, with 11 bases between the two germline ends. Clones were sequenced by immunoSEQ multiplex PCR, and TCRdb holds only the in-frame ones, with some missing. The sample contains approximately 140,000 clones, roughly 89% of which appear only once. This TCR was recovered from a woman aged 40 to 50 with acute or convalescent COVID-19. The specimen was peripheral blood. This rearrangement joins TRBV3-1 (or the pseudogene TRBV3-2) to TRBJ2-2; possibly TRBD1 for D (6 bases). The CDR3 region has the DNA TGTGCCAGCAGCCAAGAAGTAAGGGACAAGCTGTTTTTT. This codes for CASSQEVRDKLFF.